This paragraph reports one T cell receptor beta chain. Its antigen is unknown. This CDR3 spans 13 amino acids. Trimming left V 2 bases short and J 7 bases short, with 11 bases between. Germline V CDR1 and CDR2: MNHNS, SASEGT. The table came from immunoSEQ multiplex PCR; TCRdb's copy has only in-frame clones and leaves some out. The sample lists around 17,000 clones; 69% were seen once. This sample stems from a study of neoadjuvant anti-PD-1 for oral cavity cancer. Patients were newly diagnosed with stage II-IVA oral cavity squamous cell carcinoma without prior systemic or radiation treatment. These oral cavity squamous cell carcinomas were HPV-negative and locally advanced. Overall study findings and caveats: Treg/Th17 ratio rose with pretreatment blood and fell with post-treatment tumor TCRbeta clonality.

The specimen comprised PBMCs, sampled before nivolumab (anti-PD-1) treatment. The clonotype originates from a person aged 35-79 years with oral cavity squamous cell carcinoma. This chain connects TRBV6-1 to TRBJ1-2; weak D call: TRBD1 (5 bases). The CDR3 here is CASSERGVGGYTF. CDR3 coding DNA: TGTGCCAGCAGTGAACGAGGGGTAGGTGGCTACACCTTC.